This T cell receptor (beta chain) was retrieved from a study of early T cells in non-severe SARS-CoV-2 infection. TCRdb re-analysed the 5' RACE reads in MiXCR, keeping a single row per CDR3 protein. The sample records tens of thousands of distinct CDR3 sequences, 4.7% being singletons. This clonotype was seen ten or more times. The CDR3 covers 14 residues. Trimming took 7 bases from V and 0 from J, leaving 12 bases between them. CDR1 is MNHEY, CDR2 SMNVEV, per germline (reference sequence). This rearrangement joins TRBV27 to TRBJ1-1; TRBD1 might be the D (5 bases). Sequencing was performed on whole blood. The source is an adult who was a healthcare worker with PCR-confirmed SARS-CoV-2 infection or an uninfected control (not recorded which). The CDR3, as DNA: TGTGCCAGCATCAAATGGGGGATGAACACTGAAGCTTTCTTT. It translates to CASIKWGMNTEAFF.